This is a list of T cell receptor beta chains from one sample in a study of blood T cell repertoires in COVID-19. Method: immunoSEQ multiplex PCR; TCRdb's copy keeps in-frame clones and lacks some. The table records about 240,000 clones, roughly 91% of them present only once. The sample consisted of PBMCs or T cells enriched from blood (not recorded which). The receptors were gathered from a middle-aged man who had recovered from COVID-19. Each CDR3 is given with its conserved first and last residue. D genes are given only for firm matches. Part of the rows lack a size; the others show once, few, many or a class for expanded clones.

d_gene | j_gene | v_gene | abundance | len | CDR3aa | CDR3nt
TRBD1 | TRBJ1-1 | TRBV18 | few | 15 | CASSPFTGENTEAFF | TGTGCCAGCTCACCATTCACAGGGGAGAACACTGAAGCTTTCTTT
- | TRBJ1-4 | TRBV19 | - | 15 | CASTRGPSANEKLFF | TGTGCCAGTACTCGTGGCCCGTCAGCTAATGAAAAACTGTTTTTT
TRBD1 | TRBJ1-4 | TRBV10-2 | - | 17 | CASSEGDRGRTNEKLFF | TGCGCCAGCAGTGAGGGGGACAGGGGGCGAACTAATGAAAAACTGTTTTTT
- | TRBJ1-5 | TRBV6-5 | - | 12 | CASSKQGLPQHF | TGTGCCAGCAGTAAACAGGGCCTCCCCCAGCATTTT
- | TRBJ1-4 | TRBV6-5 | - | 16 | CASSYSQGLTNEKLFF | TGTGCCAGCAGTTACTCCCAGGGACTCACTAATGAAAAACTGTTTTTT
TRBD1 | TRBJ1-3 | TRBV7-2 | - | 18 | CASSQTDRGTSSGNTIYF | TGTGCCAGCAGCCAGACGGACAGGGGGACCAGCTCTGGAAACACCATATATTTT
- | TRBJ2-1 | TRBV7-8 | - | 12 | CASSRLSGEQFF | TGTGCCAGCAGCCGGCTCTCGGGTGAGCAGTTCTTC
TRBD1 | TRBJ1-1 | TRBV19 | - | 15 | CASSIQGDMNTEAFF | TGTGCCAGTAGTATTCAGGGGGATATGAACACTGAAGCTTTCTTT
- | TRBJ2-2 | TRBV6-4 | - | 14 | CASSDTGYAGELFF | TGTGCCAGCAGTGACACGGGGTATGCCGGGGAGCTGTTTTTT
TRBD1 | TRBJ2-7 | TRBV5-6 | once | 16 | CASSLWDSFTSYEQYF | TGTGCCAGCAGCCTATGGGACAGCTTTACCTCCTACGAGCAGTACTTC
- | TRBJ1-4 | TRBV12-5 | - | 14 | CASGRVPLNEKLFF | TGTGCTAGTGGACGGGTTCCGCTTAATGAAAAACTGTTTTTT
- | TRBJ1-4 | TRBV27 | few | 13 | CASSFMTNEKLFF | TGTGCCAGCAGTTTTATGACTAATGAAAAACTGTTTTTT
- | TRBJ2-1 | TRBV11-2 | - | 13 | CASSAQGGNEQFF | TGTGCCAGCAGCGCACAGGGTGGCAATGAGCAGTTCTTC
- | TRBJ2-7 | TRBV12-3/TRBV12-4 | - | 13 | CATARQPDYEQYF | TGTGCCACTGCCAGACAGCCGGATTACGAGCAGTACTTC
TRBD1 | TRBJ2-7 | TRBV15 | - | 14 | CATSNLRGSYEQYF | TGTGCCACTAGTAATCTCAGGGGGTCCTACGAGCAGTACTTC
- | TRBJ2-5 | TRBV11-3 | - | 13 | CASSFDSQETQYF | TGTGCCAGCAGCTTCGACAGCCAAGAGACCCAGTACTTC
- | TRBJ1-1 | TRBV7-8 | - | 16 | CASNLMPGVGDTEAFF | TGTGCCAGCAATCTAATGCCGGGGGTGGGGGACACTGAAGCTTTCTTT
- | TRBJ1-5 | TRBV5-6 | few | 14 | CASSSVGGHQPQHF | TGTGCCAGCAGCTCGGTCGGGGGGCATCAGCCCCAGCATTTT
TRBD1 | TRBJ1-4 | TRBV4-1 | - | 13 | CASSPSGGGKLFF | TGCGCCAGCAGCCCGTCAGGGGGCGGTAAGCTGTTTTTT
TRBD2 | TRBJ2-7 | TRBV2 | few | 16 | CASNHVWTSDSYEQYF | TGTGCCAGCAACCATGTTTGGACTAGCGACTCCTACGAGCAGTACTTC
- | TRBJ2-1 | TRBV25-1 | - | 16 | CASSELTDSSYNEQFF | TGTGCCAGCAGTGAACTAACCGACAGCTCCTACAATGAGCAGTTCTTC
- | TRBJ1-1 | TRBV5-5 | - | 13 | CASSWWGDSVAFF | TGTGCCAGCAGCTGGTGGGGCGACAGCGTGGCTTTCTTT
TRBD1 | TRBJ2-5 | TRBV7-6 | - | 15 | CASSLVRGPAETQYF | TGTGCCAGCAGCTTAGTCAGGGGGCCGGCGGAGACCCAGTACTTC
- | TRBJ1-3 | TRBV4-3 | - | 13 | CASSQEQWNTIYF | TGCGCCAGCAGCCAAGAACAGTGGAACACCATATATTTT
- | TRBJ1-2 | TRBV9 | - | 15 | CASSVGRTANYGYTF | TGTGCCAGCAGCGTAGGAAGGACAGCAAACTATGGCTACACCTTC
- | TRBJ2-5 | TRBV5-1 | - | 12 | CASSFVSETQYF | TGCGCCAGCAGCTTCGTATCAGAGACCCAGTACTTC
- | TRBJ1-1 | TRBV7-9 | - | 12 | CATLERNAEAFF | TGTGCCACCTTGGAGCGAAACGCTGAAGCTTTCTTT
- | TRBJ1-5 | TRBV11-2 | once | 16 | CASSLDLDRSNQPQHF | TGTGCCAGCAGCTTAGATTTGGACAGAAGCAATCAGCCCCAGCATTTT
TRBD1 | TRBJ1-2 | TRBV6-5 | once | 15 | CASRLRDREFDGYTF | TGTGCCAGCAGGCTCCGGGACAGGGAATTCGATGGCTACACCTTC
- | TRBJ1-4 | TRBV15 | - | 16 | CATSRSPTATNEKLFF | TGTGCCACCAGCAGATCTCCAACTGCAACTAATGAAAAACTGTTTTTT
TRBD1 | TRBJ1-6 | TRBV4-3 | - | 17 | CASSREYSTGRNSPLHF | TGCGCCAGCAGCCGAGAATACTCGACAGGGAGGAATTCACCCCTCCACTTT
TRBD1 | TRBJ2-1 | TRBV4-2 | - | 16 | CASSQGQGLTYNEQFF | TGTGCCAGCAGCCAGGGACAGGGATTAACCTACAATGAGCAGTTCTTC
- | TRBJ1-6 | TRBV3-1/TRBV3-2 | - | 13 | CASSAAGGVPLHF | TGTGCCAGCAGCGCAGCGGGAGGGGTACCCCTCCACTTT
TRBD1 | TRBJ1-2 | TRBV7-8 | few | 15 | CASSLGRQGAGGYTF | TGTGCCAGCAGCTTAGGTCGGCAGGGGGCGGGTGGCTACACCTTC
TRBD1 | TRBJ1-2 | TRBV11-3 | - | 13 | CASSLAQPGQANF | TGTGCCAGCAGCTTAGCCCAACCGGGACAGGCTAACTTC
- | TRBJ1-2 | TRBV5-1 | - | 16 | CASSWTTARDSTGYTF | TGCGCCAGCAGCTGGACCACCGCCAGGGATTCGACCGGCTACACCTTC
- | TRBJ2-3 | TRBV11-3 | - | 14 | CASLNRGAGDTQYF | TGTGCCAGCCTCAACCGGGGGGCCGGGGATACGCAGTATTTT
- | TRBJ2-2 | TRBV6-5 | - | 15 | CASSTGGAWTGELFF | TGTGCCAGCAGTACAGGTGGGGCATGGACCGGGGAGCTGTTTTTT
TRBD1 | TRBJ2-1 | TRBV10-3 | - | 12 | CAISDRGNEQFF | TGTGCCATCAGCGACAGGGGCAATGAGCAGTTCTTC
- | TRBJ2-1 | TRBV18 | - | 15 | CASSPQGSSYNEQFF | TGTGCCAGCTCACCACAAGGGAGCTCCTACAATGAGCAGTTCTTC
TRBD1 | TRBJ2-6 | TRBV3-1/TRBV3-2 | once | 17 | CASSRQGAETGANVLTF | TGTGCCAGCAGCCGACAGGGGGCTGAAACTGGGGCCAACGTCCTGACTTTC
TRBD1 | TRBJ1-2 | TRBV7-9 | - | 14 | CASSPGQGVYGYTF | TGTGCCAGCAGCCCCGGACAGGGGGTCTATGGCTACACCTTC
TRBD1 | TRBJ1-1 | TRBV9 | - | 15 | CASNRQGTGNTEAFF | TGTGCCAGTAACCGCCAAGGGACAGGGAACACTGAAGCTTTCTTT
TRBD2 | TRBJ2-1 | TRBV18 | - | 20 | CASSPYSGTSGSYTYNEQFF | TGTGCCAGCTCACCATATTCCGGGACTAGCGGGTCTTATACCTACAATGAGCAGTTCTTC
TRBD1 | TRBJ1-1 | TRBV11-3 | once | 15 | CASSLRQGRNTEAFF | TGTGCCAGCAGCCTTCGACAGGGACGGAACACTGAAGCTTTCTTT
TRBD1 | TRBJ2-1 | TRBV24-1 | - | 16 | CATSDPGQGPGNEQFF | TGTGCCACCAGTGATCCTGGACAGGGACCTGGGAATGAGCAGTTCTTC